Sequencing of this TCR beta chain was carried out in a study of T cells in Graves' hyperthyroidism and ophthalmopathy. Study context: Peripheral blood was acquired at first diagnosis, ahead of any therapy whatsoever.

Patients having uncontrolled infection, another autoimmune disease, pregnancy or lactation were not included. From RNA transcripts, TCR beta CDR3 regions were amplified. HTBI primers drove first-round RT-PCR of the TCR CDR3. MiXCR was run by TCRdb on the multiplex PCR reads, yielding one entry per CDR3 protein. Of about 420,000 distinct CDR3 sequences listed, approximately 15% are singletons. This clonotype was seen ten or more times. Its antigen is unknown. Study results and caveats: In the analysis, a 13 V-J model separated ophthalmopathy from stable hyperthyroidism. Blood samples included most of the expanded thyroid clonotypes exceeding 0.001.

This CDR3 comprises 14 residues. Germline lookup yields CDR1 SNHLY and CDR2 FYNNEI. Trimming left V 5 bases short and J 3 bases short, with 11 bases between. This TCR came from a woman aged 18-29 years with Graves' hyperthyroidism. The sequencing input was blood. The genes are TRBV2 and TRBJ2-1; possibly TRBD1 for D (5 bases). The DNA of the CDR3 is TGTGCCAGCAGTACTACAGGCTACTACAATGAGCAGTTCTTC. Translating it yields CASSTTGYYNEQFF.